The 25 T cell receptor beta chains listed next were all sequenced from one sample in a study of cytomegalovirus exposure and HLA in healthy donors. The study ran its PCR with 60 Vbeta and 13 Jbeta primers. Profiled with immunoSEQ multiplex PCR; TCRdb holds only in-frame clones, not every one. The sample lists 120,000 to 150,000 clones; approximately 80% were seen once. Sequenced sample: PBMCs. Source of these receptors: a woman between 50 and 59 years old in good health and CMV-seronegative.

The chain has TRBV11-3 and TRBJ2-7; TRBD2 is a possible D gene (5 bases). With 4 bases removed from V and 1 base from J, the gap between germline ends came to 5 bases. The length of the CDR3 is 12 residues. Germline values: CDR1 SGHNT, CDR2 YENEEA. Here the CDR3 reads CASSSGSYEQYF. DNA for the CDR3: TGTGCCAGCAGCTCGGGGTCCTACGAGCAGTACTTC.

This chain uses TRBV5-1 with TRBJ2-2; D may be TRBD1 (6 bases). CDR1 is SGHRS and CDR2 is YFSETQ in the germline V gene. Trimming pared 1 base from V and 4 bases from J, leaving 17 bases between. CDR3 size: 17 residues. The CDR3 DNA reads TGCGCCAGCAGCTTGAGGGTCACAGGGTTAGGCACCGGGGAGCTGTTTTTT. This sequence encodes CASSLRVTGLGTGELFF.

The chain uses TRBV5-1 and TRBJ2-3, with 12 bases fitting TRBD2. V shed 6 bases, J shed 5 bases, and the junction held 4 bases outside the gene matches. Germline CDR1 reads SGHRS; CDR2 reads YFSETQ. The CDR3 loop spans 14 amino acids. The DNA for the CDR3 is TGCGCCAGCACCCTAGCGGGGGGGCAAGATACGCAGTATTTT. This sequence encodes CASTLAGGQDTQYF.

The chain recombines TRBV7-9 with TRBJ2-1, with TRBD2 identical over 10 bases. V gave up 5 bases and J gave up 0 bases; unmatched junction bases: 4. Germline assignment: CDR1 SEHNR and CDR2 FQNEAQ (reference sequence). CDR3 length equals 16 residues. CDR3 sequence (DNA): TGTGCCAGCAGCAAACCTAGCGGGGGCTCCTACAATGAGCAGTTCTTC. It codes for CASSKPSGGSYNEQFF.

The chain recombines TRBV30 with TRBJ2-3; weak D call: TRBD2 (5 bases). The CDR3 length is 13 residues. V was trimmed by 2 bases and J by 1 base, leaving 7 bases between them. From germline, CDR1 is GTSNPN and CDR2 SVGIG (reference sequence). The CDR3: CAWSPGGTDTQYF. The CDR3 nucleotides read TGTGCCTGGAGTCCCGGGGGCACAGATACGCAGTATTTT.

The rearrangement joins TRBV6-1 to TRBJ2-5, with 10 bases lining up with TRBD1. This CDR3 region has 14 residues. V lost 6 bases, J lost 5 bases, and 6 bases stayed unmatched. Germline V gene lookup returns CDR1 MNHNS and CDR2 SASEGT. CDR3 coding DNA: TGTGCCAGCAGCTTGGGGGGACAGGGGGAGACCCAGTACTTC. Its protein is CASSLGGQGETQYF.

This clone appeared once. The V call is TRBV4-3, the J call TRBJ1-1, with 9 bases that match TRBD1. The CDR3 totals 14 residues. The ends lost 5 bases at V and 1 base at J; junction bases unmatched: 2. Germline lookup yields CDR1 LGHNA and CDR2 YSLEER. CDR3 sequence reads: CASSTDRGNTEAFF. DNA for the CDR3: TGCGCCAGCAGCACGGACAGGGGGAACACTGAAGCTTTCTTT.

V is TRBV6-5 and J is TRBJ1-6; no firm D call. This CDR3 is 13 amino acids long. Trimming took 6 bases from V and 8 from J, leaving 11 bases between them. Germline CDR1 is MNHEY and CDR2 is SVGAGI. The CDR3 protein is CASRRFEDSPLHF. The CDR3, as DNA: TGTGCCAGCAGGAGATTTGAAGATTCACCCCTCCACTTT.

V usage is TRBV7-9 and J usage is TRBJ2-2, with 8 bases identical to TRBD2. The CDR3 has 15 residues. V lost 5 bases, J lost 2 bases, and 4 bases stayed unmatched. CDR1 and CDR2 from the germline V gene are SEHNR and FQNEAQ (reference sequence). The CDR3 DNA reads TGTGCCAGCAGCCAACGGGGGGGAAACACCGGGGAGCTGTTTTTT. It is translated as CASSQRGGNTGELFF.

The V and J genes are TRBV28 and TRBJ1-1; TRBD1 aligns across 9 bases. Germline V gives CDR1 MDHEN, CDR2 SYDVKM. Unmatched junction bases numbered 9, after V lost 6 bases and J lost 4 bases. This CDR3 region has 15 residues. This chain's CDR3 is CASSSPGQGSTEAFF. As DNA, the CDR3 is TGTGCCAGCAGCTCCCCGGGACAGGGAAGCACTGAAGCTTTCTTT.

As DNA, the CDR3 is TGTGCCAGCAGCAGAGTAGCGTGGGGGCTGACAGACAATGAGCAGTTCTTC. As protein: CASSRVAWGLTDNEQFF. The rearrangement joins TRBV7-2 to TRBJ2-1; D possibly corresponds to TRBD1 (6 bases). Trimming removed 5 bases from V and 5 bases from J, with 22 bases in between. CDR1 and CDR2 (germline): SGHTA, FQGNSA. This CDR3 comprises 17 residues. Variable domain in full (rest from reference TRBV7-2 and TRBJ2-1): GAGVSQSPSNKVTEKGKDVELRCDPISGHTALYWYRQSLGQGLEFLIYFQGNSAPDKSGLPSDRFSAERTGGSVSTLTIQRTQQEDSAVYLCASSRVAWGLTDNEQFFGPGTRLTVL.

The V and J genes are TRBV7-9 and TRBJ1-2; the D is unclear. V was trimmed by 7 bases and J by 0 bases, leaving 12 bases between them. The CDR3 totals 14 residues. Germline V gene sequence: CDR1 SEHNR, CDR2 FQNEAQ (reference sequence). This CDR3 is CASTLTEANYGYTF. The CDR3 DNA follows: TGTGCCAGCACGCTTACAGAAGCTAACTATGGCTACACCTTC.

Comments on this clone: Sequence at one end of the junction differs from germline and may be a read error. The chain combines TRBV27 with TRBJ1-4; D perhaps matches TRBD1 (5 bases). The CDR3 contains 15 residues. Germline CDR1 is MNHEY and CDR2 is SMNVEV (reference sequence). In DNA, the CDR3 is TGTGCCAGCAGTCTCAGTGGGGGGTCTAATGAAAAACTATTTTTT. This gives the protein CASSLSGGSNEKLFF.

The rearrangement uses TRBV19 and TRBJ1-1, with 7 positions matching TRBD1. The CDR3 has 15 residues. Germline V CDR1 and CDR2: LNHDA, SQIVND (reference sequence). V was pared by 6 bases and J by 0 bases, with 7 bases of the junction left unmatched. This CDR3 is CASRLTGLMNTEAFF. The CDR3 DNA sequence: TGTGCCAGTAGATTGACAGGGCTTATGAACACTGAAGCTTTCTTT.

This clone was recorded a few times. The V and J genes are TRBV6-5 and TRBJ1-2; a possible D gene is TRBD1 (5 bases). Trimming left V 7 bases short and J 7 bases short, with 13 bases between. The CDR3 runs 12 residues. Germline values: CDR1 MNHEY, CDR2 SVGAGI. The CDR3 sequence: CASTPGRVGYTF. The CDR3 DNA follows: TGTGCCAGCACCCCCGGCAGGGTTGGCTACACCTTC.

This chain uses TRBV2 with TRBJ1-5; possible D gene TRBD1, 6 bases. From germline, CDR1 is SNHLY and CDR2 FYNNEI. CDR3 size: 13 residues. Deletions cut 6 bases from V and 4 bases from J, with 10 bases between. CDR3 region: CASRSTGNQPQHF. DNA of the CDR3: TGTGCCAGCAGGTCCACAGGGAATCAGCCCCAGCATTTT.

This rearrangement joins TRBV7-8 to TRBJ2-1; 10 bases map to TRBD2. This CDR3 has 16 residues. Germline V gene lookup returns CDR1 SGHVS and CDR2 FQNEAQ. V trimming: 5 bases; J trimming: 7 bases; junction bases outside the gene matches: 11. The CDR3 is CASSPLRTSGLNEQFF. The CDR3, as DNA: TGTGCCAGCAGCCCCCTTAGGACTAGCGGTTTAAATGAGCAGTTCTTC. Filled out from reference TRBV7-8 and TRBJ2-1, the complete variable domain reads GAGVSQSPRYKVAKRGQDVALRCDPISGHVSLFWYQQALGQGPEFLTYFQNEAQLDKSGLPSDRFFAERPEGSVSTLKIQRTQQEDSAVYLCASSPLRTSGLNEQFFGPGTRLTVL.

CDR3 nucleotide sequence: TGTGCCAGCAGCCGACACATCAGCCGGGACAGGGGTTTAACAGATACGCAGTATTTT. Encoded protein: CASSRHISRDRGLTDTQYF. V and J are TRBV27 and TRBJ2-3; 10 nucleotides line up with TRBD1. V shed 6 bases and J 3 bases; nucleotides not matched to a gene: 18. The CDR3 contains 19 residues. Germline V lookup: CDR1 MNHEY, CDR2 SMNVEV (reference sequence).

The chain joins TRBV5-1 to TRBJ2-1, with TRBD2 matching over 13 bases. The CDR3 extends over 16 amino acids. V shed 0 bases and J 7 bases; nucleotides not matched to a gene: 4. The germline CDR1 and CDR2 sequences are SGHRS and YFSETQ. The CDR3 DNA reads as TGCGCCAGCAGCTTGGAACTAGCGGGGGGGTTAAATGAGCAGTTCTTC. Translated, it gives CASSLELAGGLNEQFF. The complete variable domain, with remaining parts taken from reference TRBV5-1 and TRBJ2-1, reads KAGVTQTPRYLIKTRGQQVTLSCSPISGHRSVSWYQQTPGQGLQFLFEYFSETQRNKGNFPGRFSGRQFSNSRSEMNVSTLELGDSALYLCASSLELAGGLNEQFFGPGTRLTVL.

J is TRBJ1-5 and V is TRBV11-2; D might be TRBD1 (6 bases). This CDR3 has 14 residues. The germline V gene has CDR1 SGHAT and CDR2 FQNNGV. Trimming shortened V by 3 bases and J by 12 bases, and 18 bases separated the two germline ends. The CDR3 DNA reads as TGTGCCAGCAGCTTGGGACAACCTAGTTGGCTCCAGCATTTT. This translates into CASSLGQPSWLQHF.

The V and J genes are TRBV6-5 and TRBJ2-3; 14 nucleotides match TRBD2. Germline loops: CDR1 MNHEY, CDR2 SVGAGI. This CDR3 is 15 amino acids long. Unmatched junction bases numbered 6, after V lost 6 bases and J lost 7 bases. This chain's CDR3 is CASSLTSGGAYTQYF. The CDR3 bases are TGTGCCAGCAGCTTGACTAGCGGGGGGGCATATACGCAGTATTTT.

This chain joins TRBV6-5 and TRBJ2-7; 8 bases align to TRBD2. CDR1 is MNHEY, CDR2 SVGAGI, per germline. The CDR3 sequence is 13 residues long. V gave up 8 bases and J gave up 6 bases; unmatched junction bases: 9. The CDR3 spells CASRSFAGGEQYF. Here the CDR3 DNA reads TGTGCCAGCCGATCCTTCGCGGGGGGCGAGCAGTACTTC.

The J gene is TRBJ1-1, the V gene TRBV30, with 9 bases identical to TRBD1. The V gene's germline CDR1 is GTSNPN and CDR2 SVGIG (reference sequence). The junction had 10 bases not matched to a gene; V was cut back by 3 bases and J by 5 bases. The CDR3 loop spans 15 amino acids. This CDR3 reads CAWSGGQGFGTEAFF. The CDR3 region has the DNA TGTGCCTGGAGCGGGGGACAGGGATTTGGGACTGAAGCTTTCTTT.

V and J are TRBV19 and TRBJ1-2; tentatively, D is TRBD1 (5 bases). Deletions cut 0 bases from V and 8 bases from J, with 13 bases between. Germline CDR1 reads LNHDA; CDR2 reads SQIVND (reference sequence). The length of the CDR3 is 14 residues. The CDR3 DNA sequence: TGTGCCAGTAGTATAGATCCGGGGACTGGAGGCTACACCTTC. It encodes CASSIDPGTGGYTF.

The gene calls are TRBV2 and TRBJ2-3; D call uncertain. The CDR3 length is 12 residues. CDR1 SNHLY and CDR2 FYNNEI come from the germline V gene. Trimming removed 5 bases from V and 3 bases from J, with 6 bases in between. CDR3 sequence (DNA): TGTGCCAGCAGTATAGAAACAGATACGCAGTATTTT. It is translated as CASSIETDTQYF. The full variable domain, rest sourced from reference TRBV2 and TRBJ2-3, is EPEVTQTPSHQVTQMGQEVILRCVPISNHLYFYWYRQILGQKVEFLVSFYNNEISEKSEIFDDQFSVERPDGSNFTLKIRSTKLEDSAMYFCASSIETDTQYFGPGTRLTVL.